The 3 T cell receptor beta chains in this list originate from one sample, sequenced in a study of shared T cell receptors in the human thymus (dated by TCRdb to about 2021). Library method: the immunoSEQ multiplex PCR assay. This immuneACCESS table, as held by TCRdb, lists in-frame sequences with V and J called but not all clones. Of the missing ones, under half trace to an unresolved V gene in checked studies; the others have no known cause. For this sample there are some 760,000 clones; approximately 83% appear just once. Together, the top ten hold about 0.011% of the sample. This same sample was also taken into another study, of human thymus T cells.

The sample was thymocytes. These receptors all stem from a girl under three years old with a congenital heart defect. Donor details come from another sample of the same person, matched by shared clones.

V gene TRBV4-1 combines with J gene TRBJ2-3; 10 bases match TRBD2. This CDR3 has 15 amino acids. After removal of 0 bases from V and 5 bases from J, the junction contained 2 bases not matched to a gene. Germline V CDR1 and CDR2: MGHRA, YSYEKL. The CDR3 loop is CASSQEASGGDTQYF. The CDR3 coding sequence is TGCGCCAGCAGCCAAGAGGCTAGCGGGGGAGATACGCAGTATTTT.

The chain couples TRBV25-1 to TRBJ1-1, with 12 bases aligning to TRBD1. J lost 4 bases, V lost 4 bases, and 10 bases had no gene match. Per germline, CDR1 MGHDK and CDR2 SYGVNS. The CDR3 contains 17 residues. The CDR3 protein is CASSANPGQGAGTEAFF. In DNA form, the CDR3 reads TGTGCCAGCAGTGCCAATCCGGGACAGGGGGCGGGCACTGAAGCTTTCTTT.

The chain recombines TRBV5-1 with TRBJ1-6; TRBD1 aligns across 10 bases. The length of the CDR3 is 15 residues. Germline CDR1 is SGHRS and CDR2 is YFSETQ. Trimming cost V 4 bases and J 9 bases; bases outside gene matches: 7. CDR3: CASSPAGTGVSPLHF. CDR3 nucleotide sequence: TGCGCCAGCAGCCCGGCCGGGACAGGGGTTTCACCCCTCCACTTT. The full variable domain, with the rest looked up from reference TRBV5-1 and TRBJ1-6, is KAGVTQTPRYLIKTRGQQVTLSCSPISGHRSVSWYQQTPGQGLQFLFEYFSETQRNKGNFPGRFSGRQFSNSRSEMNVSTLELGDSALYLCASSPAGTGVSPLHFGNGTRLTVT.